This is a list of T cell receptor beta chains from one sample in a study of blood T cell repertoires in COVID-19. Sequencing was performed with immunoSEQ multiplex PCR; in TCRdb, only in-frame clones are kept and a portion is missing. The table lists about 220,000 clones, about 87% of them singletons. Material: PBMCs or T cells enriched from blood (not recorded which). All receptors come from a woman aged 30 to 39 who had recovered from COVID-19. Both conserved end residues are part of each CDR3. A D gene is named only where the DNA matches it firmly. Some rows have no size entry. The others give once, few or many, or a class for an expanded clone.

TGCGCCAGCAGCCAAGATGCCAGGGGAAACACCGGGGAGCTGTTTTTT,CASSQDARGNTGELFF,NA,TRBJ2-2,NA,TRBV4-3
TGTGCCAGCAGTGAAGAGCCAGGGGGATTCTACGAGCAGTACTTC,CASSEEPGGFYEQYF,few,TRBJ2-7,TRBD1,TRBV6-1
TGCGCCAGCAGCTGGGGGCAGGGTACTGCTCCTAATGAAAAACTGTTTTTT,CASSWGQGTAPNEKLFF,NA,TRBJ1-4,NA,TRBV5-1
TGTGCCATCAGACCCGACAGTTACGAGCAGTACTTC,CAIRPDSYEQYF,NA,TRBJ2-7,NA,TRBV10-3
TGTGCCAGTAGTATGGCAGGGGTCGGAAACACCATATATTTT,CASSMAGVGNTIYF,NA,TRBJ1-3,NA,TRBV19
TGTGCCAGCAGTTACTTGGGCGGGGTGTCCGGGGAGCTGTTTTTT,CASSYLGGVSGELFF,NA,TRBJ2-2,NA,TRBV6-2/TRBV6-3
TGTGCCAGTAGTATAGAGGGCGGGGGGGCGGAAGATACGCAGTATTTT,CASSIEGGGAEDTQYF,NA,TRBJ2-3,TRBD2,TRBV19
TGCAGTGGACTAGCTCGGGAGACCCAGTACTTC,CSGLARETQYF,NA,TRBJ2-5,TRBD2,TRBV20-1
TGCGCCAGCAGCCGCAGCGGGCGCGAGGACACCGGGGAGCTGTTTTTT,CASSRSGREDTGELFF,NA,TRBJ2-2,NA,TRBV4-3
TGTGCCAGCAGCTTTGAAACTAGCGGTTACAATGAGCAGTTCTTC,CASSFETSGYNEQFF,NA,TRBJ2-1,TRBD2,TRBV5-6
TGTGCCAGCAGTGATTCGCAGCTCCTCGGGACAGATACGCAGTATTTT,CASSDSQLLGTDTQYF,few,TRBJ2-3,NA,TRBV25-1
TGTGCCAGCAGCTTAACGGTAACAGGGGGTAGATCTGAAGCTTTCTTT,CASSLTVTGGRSEAFF,NA,TRBJ1-1,TRBD1,TRBV7-3
TGTGCCAGCAGCTTAGAGATCGGGGGGGGTATCTATGGCTACACCTTC,CASSLEIGGGIYGYTF,once,TRBJ1-2,NA,TRBV7-2
TGTGCCAGCAGCGTCGCGGGGACAGGCCAAGAGACCCAGTACTTC,CASSVAGTGQETQYF,NA,TRBJ2-5,TRBD1,TRBV9
TGTGCCAGCAGCTTAGATGGGGGCGCGAGGCAGCCCCAGCATTTT,CASSLDGGARQPQHF,NA,TRBJ1-5,NA,TRBV7-2
TGTGCCAGCAGTGAACTAAGGGGCGAGGGCTACACCTTC,CASSELRGEGYTF,NA,TRBJ1-2,NA,TRBV6-1
TGCGCCAGCAGCACGGACAGGTTGTCTGGCTACACCTTC,CASSTDRLSGYTF,once,TRBJ1-2,TRBD1,TRBV5-1
TGTGCCAGCAGCCCGTTACAGGGGGCTGAAGCTTTCTTT,CASSPLQGAEAFF,once,TRBJ1-1,TRBD1,TRBV3-1/TRBV3-2
TGCGCCAGCAGCCGAGGGACAGTGTCAACTAATGAAAAACTGTTTTTT,CASSRGTVSTNEKLFF,NA,TRBJ1-4,TRBD1,TRBV5-1
TGCGCCAGCAGCACAGGAGATTCACCCCTCCACTTT,CASSTGDSPLHF,NA,TRBJ1-6,NA,TRBV4-3
TGTGCCAGCAGTGGTTTCACAGGGGCCCTAGGGGGATCACCCCTCCACTTT,CASSGFTGALGGSPLHF,NA,TRBJ1-6,TRBD1,TRBV25-1
TGTGCCAGCAGCCCCCGACAGGGACGCTCCGGGGAGCTGTTTTTT,CASSPRQGRSGELFF,NA,TRBJ2-2,TRBD1,TRBV4-2
TGTGCCAGCAGCTTTAGGCAGGGGGAGACTGAAGCTTTCTTT,CASSFRQGETEAFF,NA,TRBJ1-1,TRBD1,TRBV7-2
TGTGCCAGCAGCGGAACACAGGGAGCAGGAGGCTACACCTTC,CASSGTQGAGGYTF,once,TRBJ1-2,NA,TRBV9
TGTGCCAGTTCCACCGGGACAGGGTCTTCACCCCTCCACTTT,CASSTGTGSSPLHF,NA,TRBJ1-6,TRBD1,TRBV2
TGTGCCAGTAGTATAGCGGGAGGGGAAAAACTGTTTTTT,CASSIAGGEKLFF,NA,TRBJ1-4,NA,TRBV19
TGTGCCAGTAGTACGCCAGGATCCTCTGGAAACACCATATATTTT,CASSTPGSSGNTIYF,NA,TRBJ1-3,NA,TRBV19
TGTGCCAGCAGCCAAGTCGGGGGACAGGGGGCCGGGGAGCTGTTTTTT,CASSQVGGQGAGELFF,few,TRBJ2-2,TRBD1,TRBV3-1/TRBV3-2
TGTGCCAGCAGTTTGGTCGGAGATACGCAGTATTTT,CASSLVGDTQYF,NA,TRBJ2-3,NA,TRBV12-3/TRBV12-4
TGCGCCAGCAGCCAAGTAGCGGTGGACATTCAGTACTTC,CASSQVAVDIQYF,NA,TRBJ2-4,NA,TRBV4-1
TGTGCTAGCAGCCTTCAGGGGCCGGAGGAAGGAAACACCATATATTTT,CASSLQGPEEGNTIYF,NA,TRBJ1-3,NA,TRBV7-7
TGCGCCAGCAGCCTCGGGAGTAATGAAAAACTGTTTTTT,CASSLGSNEKLFF,NA,TRBJ1-4,NA,TRBV5-1
TGTGCCAGCAGCCAAGGACAGCACAATTCTGGCGAGCAGTACTTC,CASSQGQHNSGEQYF,NA,TRBJ2-7,NA,TRBV3-1/TRBV3-2
TGTGCCAGCACGAGCGAGGAAAAACCCGACTCTGGAAACACCATATATTTT,CASTSEEKPDSGNTIYF,NA,TRBJ1-3,NA,TRBV27
TGTGCCATCAGTGAGTCGATATCGACTAGCGGGGGGAATGAGCAGTTCTTC,CAISESISTSGGNEQFF,NA,TRBJ2-1,TRBD2,TRBV10-3
TGTGCCACATCGGACAGGGGGCGATCAGATACGCAGTATTTT,CATSDRGRSDTQYF,NA,TRBJ2-3,TRBD1,TRBV24-1
TGTGCCAGCAGCCCGACACAGATTAATGAAAAACTGTTTTTT,CASSPTQINEKLFF,NA,TRBJ1-4,NA,TRBV27
TGTGCCAGCAGCCTTAGCGGGGGATTAGTCAATGAGCAGTTCTTC,CASSLSGGLVNEQFF,NA,TRBJ2-1,TRBD2,TRBV11-2
TGTGCCAGCCGACTAGAGATGAACACTGAAGCTTTCTTT,CASRLEMNTEAFF,NA,TRBJ1-1,NA,TRBV6-4
TGTGCCAGCCAAAGTGGGACTAGCGGGGCGTACCAAGAGACCCAGTACTTC,CASQSGTSGAYQETQYF,NA,TRBJ2-5,TRBD2,TRBV7-2
TGTGCCAGCAGCCTATACACGCGGGGCTACACCTTC,CASSLYTRGYTF,NA,TRBJ1-2,NA,TRBV4-2
TGTGCCAGCAGTTCTGACAGACTCTCCTATAATTCACCCCTCCACTTT,CASSSDRLSYNSPLHF,once,TRBJ1-6,NA,TRBV6-5
TGTGCCAGCAGCCAAGTGCAGGCCACTAACTATGGCTACACCTTC,CASSQVQATNYGYTF,NA,TRBJ1-2,NA,TRBV4-2
TGTGCCAGCAGCGTAGCCAGCGAGAATGAAAAACTGTTTTTT,CASSVASENEKLFF,NA,TRBJ1-4,NA,TRBV9
TGTGCCAGCAGTTTACCCCCAGGGGGCGGCACCGGGGAGCTGTTTTTT,CASSLPPGGGTGELFF,NA,TRBJ2-2,TRBD1,TRBV27
TGTGCCAGCAGTTACGGCGGGGAGGGAGGTACTGAAGCTTTCTTT,CASSYGGEGGTEAFF,NA,TRBJ1-1,NA,TRBV6-5
TGCGCCAGCAGACCCCGGAGGACTTCTAACTATGGCTACACCTTC,CASRPRRTSNYGYTF,NA,TRBJ1-2,NA,TRBV4-3
TGTGCCAGCAGCCAAGACCCCTACGGGACCGGGGAGCTGTTTTTT,CASSQDPYGTGELFF,NA,TRBJ2-2,NA,TRBV14
TGTGCCAGCAGCTTAATGGGCGTAGGCACAGATACGCAGTATTTT,CASSLMGVGTDTQYF,NA,TRBJ2-3,NA,TRBV7-3
TGTGCCAGCAGCAAAGACCCGACAACCCAAACGCTCATATATTTT,CASSKDPTTQTLIYF,NA,TRBJ1-3,NA,TRBV21-1
TGTGCCAGCAGCGTTAGTGGGGACAGGTCCAATGAGCAGTTCTTC,CASSVSGDRSNEQFF,NA,TRBJ2-1,TRBD1,TRBV9
TGTGCCAGCAGCGTGGAGGGACTAGGAGAGACCCAGTACTTC,CASSVEGLGETQYF,NA,TRBJ2-5,TRBD2,TRBV9
TGTGCCAGCAGCGTAGCGACAGGGGCTGGTGGCTACACCTTC,CASSVATGAGGYTF,NA,TRBJ1-2,TRBD1,TRBV9
TGTGCCAGCAGTTACTCGGGGGGAAACACTGAAGCTTTCTTT,CASSYSGGNTEAFF,NA,TRBJ1-1,NA,TRBV6-5
TGTGCCAGCAGTATCCCCAGGACTAGCGGGGGGTTAACCTACAATGAGCAGTTCTTC,CASSIPRTSGGLTYNEQFF,NA,TRBJ2-1,TRBD2,TRBV2
TGTGCCAGCAGCTCTGCGGTAACAGATACGCAGTATTTT,CASSSAVTDTQYF,NA,TRBJ2-3,NA,TRBV5-6
TGCGCCAGCAGCCAAGTTTTCGGACTAGCGGGGGCCACCGGGGAGCTGTTTTTT,CASSQVFGLAGATGELFF,NA,TRBJ2-2,TRBD2,TRBV4-3